The source of this TCR beta chain is a study of shared clonotypes between healthy human individuals (dated by TCRdb to between 2020 and 2021). Broadly, across the study: The cohort comprised a couple of women and a few men aged 18 to 49 years. To estimate repertoire size and how much clonotype sharing occurs between individuals, the study deeply sequenced the blood TCR repertoires of roughly 5 healthy adults. Between about 0.9 and 8.9 billion PBMCs per donor were obtained by leukapheresis. Per donor, three plates each were used for CD4 naive and CD4 memory, two for CD8 naive, and one for CD8 memory. To increase sequencing depth and limit assay-specific biases, TCR repertoire library preparation and sequencing were carried out by different laboratories using diverse techniques.

CD8 naive samples were obtained by positive selection for CCR7 among CD45RO-negative cells, yielding a CD45RA+CCR7+ population from which TemRA cells were excluded. The donors were healthy, HIV-negative adults with no recently reported acute infections or vaccinations. Only Caucasian adults living in Nashville, Tennessee, USA were represented among the donors. After blood collection by leukapheresis, PBMCs were isolated using Ficoll-Histopaque density gradient centrifugation and then cryopreserved in the vapor phase of liquid nitrogen. Analytical flow cytometry was used to check the purity and quantity of every magnetically sorted T cell population. From each sorted fraction, genomic DNA was isolated and quantified by UV absorbance on a Nanodrop 2000c. Overall results and qualifications from the work: The small number of donors limited the genetic and exposure-history diversity represented. Naive subsets generally had larger estimated clonotype richness than memory subsets did. Pairwise subsampling led to the expectation that sequencing depth would affect the degree of clonotype sharing among donors. Compared with non-shared clonotypes, the clonotypes found in all four sorted-subset donors had higher generation probabilities. Roughly 5% of naive CD4, more than 3% of naive CD8, approximately 2% of memory CD4, and around 0.4% of memory CD8 clonotypes were shared across a few donors. Incomplete sequencing was indicated by rarefaction of sorted-subset datasets, despite the large sequencing depth. Sampling was restricted to blood, and TCR repertoires in tissue are likely to differ from TCR repertoires in blood.

A note on this clone: Its antigen is currently not known. The sample holds no much larger clone one base away, and base qualities are not on file.

TCR CDR3 regions were amplified from genomic DNA by multiplex PCR using the deep immunoSEQ assay. For each cell subset, the extracted genomic DNA was distributed evenly across all wells of several immunoSEQ 96-well plates, and each plate served as one replicate. For sorted subsets, about 220 ng of genomic DNA, equivalent to around 31,000 T cell genomes, went into each replicate PCR. Purified libraries were measured with a Qubit 3.0 fluorometer, size-checked on a Bioanalyzer 2100, and measured again with the KAPA Library Quantification kit. Each immunoSEQ 96-well plate was sequenced on its own single-read 150-cycle Illumina NextSeq 550 flow cell. Per the authors' processing: The immunoSEQ output contained only junctional sequences without quality scores, so filtering could not match that applied to full-length reads. Sequences were annotated with PyIR, a Python wrapper for IgBLAST v1.9, using IMGT germline references to assign V/J genes and CDR3. Reads were filtered out if the reads had weak V/J assignments (E-value above 1e-6), no CDR3, stop codons, out-of-frame junctions, or ambiguous translated residues. V3J clonotypes were defined by identical inferred V gene, J gene, and CDR3 amino acid sequence. The percentage overlap between two repertoires was calculated by dividing the number of shared unique clonotypes by the size of the smaller repertoire. Repertoire richness was assessed with RTK rarefaction, the Chao1 estimator, and Recon v2.1 estimates of unobserved clonotypes. OLGA was used to compute generation probabilities for all TCRbeta clonotypes that the gDNA method yielded from a handful of donors. TCRdb mirrors the immuneACCESS table, restricted to in-frame sequences. Some clones are absent from its copies; in checked studies, under half trace to an unresolved V gene, and the reason for the others is unknown. The DNA was the basis for D and trimming; V, J and clone size are from that table. The sample has some 2.1 million clones on record, 93% of them singletons. More than 1.5% of the sample is in the top ten clones.

The sequence came from a man aged 18 to 30 in good health. Some clones in this sample may be carry-over from other donors' samples. Specimen: naive CD8+ T cells from PBMCs. The sample's cell subset or site label is to be understood as: CD45RA+CCR7+.

The CDR3 protein is CASSYPSATYGYTF. At the DNA level, the sequence is TGTGCCAGCAGCTACCCATCCGCGACCTATGGCTACACCTTC. The receptor chain draws on TRBV7-9 and TRBJ1-2, with no D gene named confidently. The germline V gene (reference sequence) gives CDR1 as SEHNR and CDR2 as FQNEAQ. From cysteine to phenylalanine, the CDR3 is 14 amino acids long. Only CDR3 DNA remains: 42 bases, in frame from the first base. Between the V and J ends, shortened by 4 bases and 4 bases respectively, the junction contains 13 bases. The CDR3 plus the reference TRBV7-9 and TRBJ1-2 genes for the other parts give the full variable domain: DTGVSQNPRHKITKRGQNVTFRCDPISEHNRLYWYRQTLGQGPEFLTYFQNEAQLEKSRLLSDRFSAERPKGSFSTLEIQRTEQGDSAMYLCASSYPSATYGYTFGSGTRLTVV.